Below are 30 T cell receptor delta chains sequenced from a single sample in a study of gamma-delta chains in newborns, infants, children. TCRdb re-processed the reads via CATT. Here the sample spans 6,100 or so delta-chain clones, approximately 14% being singletons. Sample: blood, taken at baseline. The source is a child who was a newborn, infant or young child, either healthy, febrile or measles-vaccinated (not recorded which).

V usage is TRAV29/DV5 and J usage is TRDJ1, with D uncertain. Germline CDR1 NSMFDY, CDR2 ISSIKDK. V lost 1 base, J lost 3 bases, and 16 bases lay in between. The CDR3 is made up of 15 amino acids. For the CDR3, the DNA is TGTGCAGCAAGCCCTAATCGTCCCACGCCCGATAAACTCATCTTT. As protein: CAASPNRPTPDKLIF.

By share, this clone counts as medium-sized. Additional DNA sequences in this sample encode the identical CDR3. The chain employs TRDV2 and TRDJ3; TRDD3 agrees at 10 bases. V lost 2 bases and J lost 0; bases outside the gene matches: 6. The CDR3 spans 19 residues. Germline-derived CDR1 and CDR2 are GEAIGNYY and EKD. CDR3 sequence (DNA): TGTGCCTGTGACAAAGTACTGGGGGATTCCTCCTGGGACACCCGACAGATGTTTTTC. It is translated as CACDKVLGDSSWDTRQMFF.

Worth noting for this clone: A single base is all that separates this from a far larger clone, so a read error is likely. The same CDR3 arises from other DNA sequences in this sample as well. This chain joins TRDV3 and TRDJ1; possibly TRDD3 for D (6 bases). Germline loops: CDR1 TVYSNPD, CDR2 GDNSRS (reference sequence). Trimming pared 3 bases from V and 2 bases from J, leaving 22 bases between. The CDR3 has 16 amino acids. DNA for the CDR3: TGTGCCTTCCGTGGGGGGTACTGGGCTGGAACCGATAAACTCATCTTT. It is translated as CAFRGGYWAGTDKLIF. The full variable domain, in which reference TRDV3 and TRDJ1 provide the parts outside the CDR3, is CDKVTQSSPDQTVASGSEVVLLCTYDTVYSNPDLFWYRIRPDYSFQFVFYGDNSRSEGADFTQGRFSVKHILTQKAFHLVISPVRTEDSATYYCAFRGGYWAGTDKLIFGKGTRVTVEP.

In this sample, this clone is medium-sized. This chain uses TRDV1 with TRDJ1; D remains unclear. Trimming cost V 1 base and J 0 bases, with 9 bases left between them. This CDR3 has 15 amino acids. Germline V lookup: CDR1 TSWWSYY, CDR2 QGS. CDR3 sequence (DNA): TGTGCTCTTGGGGAACGATGCTTGTACACCGATAAACTCATCTTT. The encoded protein is CALGERCLYTDKLIF.

This clone was picked up many times. V usage is TRDV2 and J usage is TRDJ2; 11 bases are a match to TRDD3. V lost 2 bases, J lost 0 bases, and 10 bases stayed unmatched. This CDR3 region has 19 residues. CDR1 is GEAIGNYY, CDR2 EKD, per germline. The CDR3 bases are TGTGCCTGTGACAACGTACTGGGGGATATTCCTACTTTGACAGCACAACTCTTCTTT. It specifies CACDNVLGDIPTLTAQLFF.

Many counts were recorded for this clone. V gene TRDV1 combines with J gene TRDJ1, with TRDD3 matching over 10 bases. CDR3 length: 22 residues. Germline V gene data show CDR1 as TSWWSYY and CDR2 as QGS. V shed 2 bases, J shed 0 bases, and the junction held 21 bases outside the gene matches. As DNA, the CDR3 is TGTGCTCTTGGGGAATTAGCGGGGATTCCTTACTGGGGGATCCTACACACCGATAAACTCATCTTT. Translating gives CALGELAGIPYWGILHTDKLIF.

V gene TRDV1 combines with J gene TRDJ1; D remains ambiguous. V lost 0 bases to trimming and J lost 7 bases, with 24 bases between them. The CDR3 loop spans 18 amino acids. The V gene's germline CDR1 is TSWWSYY and CDR2 QGS. CDR3 DNA: TGTGCTCTTGGGGAACTGGGTATCCGCCCGAATTTGAGTGGTAAACTCATCTTT. It translates to CALGELGIRPNLSGKLIF.

This clone qualifies as medium-sized. The chain joins TRDV2 to TRDJ1; 10 nucleotides agree with TRDD3. The CDR3 runs 14 residues. Germline values: CDR1 GEAIGNYY, CDR2 EKD. The trim removed 2 bases at V and 2 bases at J, leaving 1 base unmatched. CDR3 bases: TGTGCCTGTGACAAACTGGGGGATACCGATAAACTCATCTTT. Its translation is CACDKLGDTDKLIF.

This clone was recorded a few times. A much larger clone sits a single nucleotide away, making a read error possible. The sample has other DNA sequences that encode this CDR3 too. J is TRDJ1 and V is TRDV2; the match to TRDD3 covers 7 bases. The CDR3 spans 16 residues. Per germline, CDR1 GEAIGNYY and CDR2 EKD. CDR3 in DNA: TGTGCCTGCGACACGTTGGGGGACATGTACACCGATAAACTCATCTTT. It yields the protein CACDTLGDMYTDKLIF.

Within the sample, this clone is medium-sized. The chain combines TRDV2 with TRDJ3, with 11 bases identical to TRDD3. Germline values: CDR1 GEAIGNYY, CDR2 EKD. This CDR3 spans 20 amino acids. The V segment lost 0 bases and the J segment 0 bases; nucleotides outside the gene matches: 6. The CDR3 protein is CACDTVGDTPPSWDTRQMFF. CDR3 DNA: TGTGCCTGTGACACCGTGGGGGATACGCCTCCCTCCTGGGACACCCGACAGATGTTTTTC.

By proportion, this clone is medium-sized (0.01 to 0.1%). This chain joins TRDV3 and TRDJ1, with 13 bases that match TRDD3. Germline CDR1 and CDR2: TVYSNPD and GDNSRS (reference sequence). With V trimmed by 1 base and J by 4 bases, 27 bases remained unmatched. The CDR3 has 22 residues. The CDR3 loop is CAFKRAAFLYVLGDTRSDKLIF. As DNA, the CDR3 is TGTGCCTTTAAAAGGGCTGCCTTCCTATATGTACTGGGGGATACGAGGAGCGATAAACTCATCTTT.

By frequency in the sample, this clone is medium-sized (0.01 to 0.1%). The chain links TRDV2 to TRDJ3, with TRDD3 matching 12 bases. Trimming cost V 0 bases and J 0 bases; bases outside gene matches: 5. From germline, CDR1 is GEAIGNYY and CDR2 EKD. CDR3 length equals 20 residues. The CDR3 region is CACDTLGDTQSSWDTRQMFF. As DNA, the CDR3 is TGTGCCTGTGACACCCTGGGGGATACGCAAAGCTCCTGGGACACCCGACAGATGTTTTTC.

The rearrangement uses TRDV1 and TRDJ1; 10 nucleotides match TRDD3. V shed 6 bases and J 2 bases; nucleotides not matched to a gene: 24. Germline values: CDR1 TSWWSYY, CDR2 QGS. The CDR3 extends over 21 amino acids. The DNA of the CDR3 is TGTGCTCTTGGCCTCAAAATGCCGACTTATGGGGGGATACGGGCTACCGATAAACTCATCTTT. Translated, it gives CALGLKMPTYGGIRATDKLIF.

This clone is labeled as medium-sized (0.01 to 0.1%). The chain carries TRDV1 and TRDJ1; TRDD2 aligns across 8 bases. The junction had 29 bases not matched to a gene; V was cut back by 1 base and J by 4 bases. This CDR3 is 23 amino acids long. The germline V gene encodes CDR1 TSWWSYY and CDR2 QGS. The CDR3 bases are TGTGCTCTTGGGGAACCTTCTTACTTCCTACGGGAAGGTCGTACTGTCCTCTTCGATAAACTCATCTTT. Its protein is CALGEPSYFLREGRTVLFDKLIF.

In this sample, this clone turned up a few times. The junction shows a germline mismatch at one end, possibly a read error. The identical CDR3 is also encoded by other nucleotide sequences in the sample. This chain joins TRDV1 and TRDJ2, with D possibly TRDD3 on 6 matching bases. The CDR3 covers 19 residues. Germline V gene lookup returns CDR1 TSWWSYY and CDR2 QGS. The CDR3 here is CALGDFRWSWGWLTAQLFF. CDR3 sequence (DNA): TGTGCTCTTGGGGACTTCAGATGGAGCTGGGGATGGTTGACAGCGCAACTCTTCTTT.

About this clone itself: With a far larger clone one base away, a read error is the likely cause. Other DNA sequences in the same sample also yield this CDR3. This sequence joins TRDV3 and TRDJ1; 7 positions match TRDD3. The CDR3 loop spans 17 amino acids. Germline CDR1 and CDR2: TVYSNPD and GDNSRS (reference sequence). CDR3 protein: CACTLGYWGTYTDKLIF. The CDR3 DNA sequence: TGTGCCTGCACCCTGGGGTACTGGGGAACTTACACCGACAAACTCATCTTT.

This clone was observed a handful of times. The V and J genes are TRDV1 and TRDJ1; 9 bases are a match to TRDD2. The V gene's germline CDR1 is TSWWSYY and CDR2 QGS. The CDR3 runs to 21 residues. V was pared by 0 bases and J by 1 base, with 18 bases of the junction left unmatched. The CDR3 DNA sequence: TGTGCTCTTGGGGAACTTCGAGCCTTCCTACCTTACTGGCGAGCCACCGATAAACTCATCTTT. Protein: CALGELRAFLPYWRATDKLIF.

The CDR3 loop reads CALGETLRLGDTCTDKLIF. DNA for the CDR3: TGTGCTCTTGGGGAAACCCTTAGACTGGGGGATACTTGCACCGATAAACTCATCTTT. This chain connects TRDV1 to TRDJ1, with 12 nucleotides matching TRDD3. Looked up from germline, CDR1 is TSWWSYY and CDR2 is QGS. V was clipped by 2 bases and J by 1 base; unmatched bases: 11. The CDR3 has 19 amino acids.

On this clone: One base separates it from a far larger clone, so it is likely a read error. This chain joins TRDV3 and TRDJ1, with TRDD3 matching 13 bases. The CDR3 length is 19 residues. Germline values: CDR1 TVYSNPD, CDR2 GDNSRS (reference sequence). This CDR3 reads CAFAPLPTGGYEVTDKPIF. CDR3 DNA: TGTGCCTTTGCCCCCCTTCCTACTGGGGGATACGAGGTCACCGATAAACCCATCTTT.

About this clone: This may be a read error, as it is one base from a much larger clone. CDR3 in amino acids: CACDTSIYWGNLTSAWGTRQMFF. The CDR3 DNA reads as TGTGCCTGTGACACCTCTATATACTGGGGGAACCTCACGTCTGCCTGGGGCACCCGACAGATGTTTTTC. The chain employs TRDV2 and TRDJ3; 9 nucleotides agree with TRDD3. CDR3 length: 23 amino acids. Germline CDR1 is GEAIGNYY and CDR2 is EKD.

As concerns this clone: The TCRdb record carries a much larger clone's protein, which differs from this DNA's translation at residue 4; a read error is the likely cause, and the protein listed here is the DNA translation. The rearrangement joins TRDV2 to TRDJ3, with 8 bases that match TRDD3. The CDR3 runs 21 residues. CDR1 GEAIGNYY and CDR2 EKD come from the germline V gene. Germline trimming cut 5 bases from V and 0 bases from J; bases unmatched to any gene: 17. CDR3 bases: TGTGCCTGTGGCATTGTACTGGGGGCCGTTAATAGCTCCTGGGACACCCGACAGATGTTTTTC. As protein: CACGIVLGAVNSSWDTRQMFF.

This clone appeared many times. This CDR3 is also generated by other DNA sequences in the sample. Here the CDR3 DNA reads TGTGCTCTTGGGGTTTTATTGGGCACCGATAAACTCATCTTT. Protein sequence: CALGVLLGTDKLIF. The chain couples TRDV1 to TRDJ1; D remains unclear. Between the trimmed V and J ends, which lost 4 bases and 1 base, there was a span of 10 bases. Per the germline V gene, CDR1 is TSWWSYY and CDR2 is QGS. This CDR3 is built from 14 residues.

Regarding this clone: One junction end disagrees with the germline gene, perhaps due to a read error. The gene calls are TRDV1 and TRDJ1, with TRDD3 identical over 10 bases. This CDR3 contains 25 residues. Germline lookup yields CDR1 TSWWSYY and CDR2 QGS. CDR3 nucleotides: TGTGCTCCTGGGGAACTAGCATGGTCGCCTCTATTAGGAGGGGGGATACGCGGGAACACCGATAAACTCATCTTT. This sequence encodes CAPGELAWSPLLGGGIRGNTDKLIF.

This clone is medium-sized by share. V is TRDV2 and J is TRDJ1, with D possibly being TRDD3 (6 bases). V lost 3 bases, J lost 3 bases, and 19 bases lay in between. The CDR3 runs to 16 residues. Germline V gives CDR1 GEAIGNYY, CDR2 EKD. The CDR3 DNA reads TGTGCCTGTGACGCTCTGGGGCTCTCGGCGGCCGATAAACTCATCTTT. Its translation is CACDALGLSAADKLIF.

This clone was observed a few times. The chain links TRDV1 to TRDJ1; TRDD3 agrees at 10 bases. V gave up 2 bases and J gave up 0 bases; unmatched junction bases: 18. This CDR3 is built from 21 residues. The V gene's germline CDR1 is TSWWSYY and CDR2 QGS. For the CDR3, the DNA is TGTGCTCTTGGGGAAAAGCATACTGGGGGATCGCCCTGGCCGTACACCGATAAACTCATCTTT. Protein product: CALGEKHTGGSPWPYTDKLIF.

This clone is medium-sized (0.01 to 0.1%). The V call is TRDV1, the J call TRDJ1, with a weak D call TRDD3 (8 bases). The V end was cut by 4 bases, the J end by 0 bases, with 21 bases between. Germline loops: CDR1 TSWWSYY, CDR2 QGS. The CDR3 covers 18 residues. The CDR3 spells CALGVRFPTGGYTDKLIF. The CDR3 DNA reads as TGTGCTCTTGGGGTACGTTTTCCTACTGGGGGGTACACCGATAAACTCATCTTT.

By sample share, this clone is medium-sized. The sample carries other DNA sequences with the same CDR3. V and J are TRDV2 and TRDJ1; 12 bases align to TRDD3. The junction had 10 bases not matched to a gene; V was cut back by 0 bases and J by 0 bases. Germline CDR1 GEAIGNYY, CDR2 EKD. The CDR3 runs to 19 residues. CDR3 coding DNA: TGTGCCTGTGACACCCTTATACTGGGGGATACAAGGAACACCGATAAACTCATCTTT. It specifies CACDTLILGDTRNTDKLIF.

This clone was seen just once. The V and J genes are TRDV3 and TRDJ1; possibly TRDD3 for D (5 bases). Per the germline V gene, CDR1 is TVYSNPD and CDR2 is GDNSRS (reference sequence). This CDR3 spans 16 amino acids. Trimming cost V 1 base and J 4 bases, with 22 bases left between them. The CDR3: CAFITECRGLFDKLIF. For the CDR3, the DNA is TGTGCCTTTATCACCGAGTGCCGGGGGTTGTTCGATAAACTCATCTTT.

This clone was recorded only once. V usage is TRDV1 and J usage is TRDJ1; TRDD3 matches 13 bases. Unmatched junction bases numbered 25, after V lost 5 bases and J lost 1 base. CDR3 length: 23 residues. Per the germline V gene, CDR1 is TSWWSYY and CDR2 is QGS. The CDR3, as DNA: TGTGCTCTTGGGACCACTCGAGGGGTCCTTCCTACTGGGGGATACGAGGTCACCGATAAACTCATCTTT. Residues: CALGTTRGVLPTGGYEVTDKLIF.

This clone came up many times. The chain is built from TRDV1 and TRDJ1; D is perhaps TRDD3 (6 bases). Germline assignment: CDR1 TSWWSYY and CDR2 QGS. This CDR3 is built from 21 residues. V was cut by 2 bases and J by 1 base, with 29 bases left in between. The CDR3 loop reads CALGEFPPRGGGARGTDKLIF. In DNA, the CDR3 is TGTGCTCTTGGGGAATTCCCCCCCCGAGGCGGGGGAGCCCGCGGCACCGATAAACTCATCTTT.